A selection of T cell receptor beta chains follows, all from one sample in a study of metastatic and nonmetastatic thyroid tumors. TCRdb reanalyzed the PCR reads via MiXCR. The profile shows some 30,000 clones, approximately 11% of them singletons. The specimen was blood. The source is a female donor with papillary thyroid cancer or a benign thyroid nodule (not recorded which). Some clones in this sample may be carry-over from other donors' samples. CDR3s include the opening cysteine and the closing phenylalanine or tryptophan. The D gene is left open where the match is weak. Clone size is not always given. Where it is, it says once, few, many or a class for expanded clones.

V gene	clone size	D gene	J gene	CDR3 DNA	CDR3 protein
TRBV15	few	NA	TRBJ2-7	TGTGCCACCAGCAGAGTCGTGGAGGTATCCTACGAGCAGTACTTC	CATSRVVEVSYEQYF
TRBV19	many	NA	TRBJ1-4	TGTGCCAGTAGTATCGCAGGGAAACCGGAAAAACTGTTTTTT	CASSIAGKPEKLFF
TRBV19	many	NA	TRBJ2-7	TGTGCCAGTAGATTCCGGGACGGCGGTGGGGAGCAGTACTTC	CASRFRDGGGEQYF
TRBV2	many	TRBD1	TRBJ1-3	TGTGCCAGCAAATTCGACAGGGCTGGAAACACCATATATTTT	CASKFDRAGNTIYF
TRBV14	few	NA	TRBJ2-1	TGTGCCAGCAGCCAAGATCGTGGTGAGCAGTTCTTC	CASSQDRGEQFF
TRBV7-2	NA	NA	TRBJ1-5	TGTGCCAGCAGCTTATATCCCATCAGGCAGCCCCAGCATTTT	CASSLYPIRQPQHF
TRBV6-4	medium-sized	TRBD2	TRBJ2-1	TGTGCCAGCAGTTCACTAGCGGGATCCTACAATGAGCAGTTCTTC	CASSSLAGSYNEQFF
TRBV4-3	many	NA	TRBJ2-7	TGCGCCAGCAGCCAAGATACGACCACCTACGAGCAGTACTTC	CASSQDTTTYEQYF
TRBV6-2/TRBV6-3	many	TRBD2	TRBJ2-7	TGTGCCAGCAGTTACTTCCCACCCGGGACTAGCGGTCCCGAGCAGTACTTC	CASSYFPPGTSGPEQYF
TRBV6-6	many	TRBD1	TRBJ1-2	TGTGCCAGCAGTTATTTCGACAGGGACTATGGCTACACCTTC	CASSYFDRDYGYTF
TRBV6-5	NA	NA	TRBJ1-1	TGTGCCAGCAGTTACTCAGCGGGGGGCACCGAAGCTTTCTTT	CASSYSAGGTEAFF
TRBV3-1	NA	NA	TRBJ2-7	TGTGCCAGCAGCCAAGGTGGAGGGCCCGCTTCCGAGCAGTACTTC	CASSQGGGPASEQYF
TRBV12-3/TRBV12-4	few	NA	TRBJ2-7	TGTGCCAGCAGGAGGCCGGGGCACTCCTACGAGCAGTACTTC	CASRRPGHSYEQYF
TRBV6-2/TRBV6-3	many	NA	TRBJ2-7	TGTGCCAGCCGGGGGTTTGGTGCCTACGAGCAGTACTTC	CASRGFGAYEQYF
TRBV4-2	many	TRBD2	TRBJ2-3	TGTGCCAGCAGCCAGGGACTAGCGGATGGCACAGATACGCAGTATTTT	CASSQGLADGTDTQYF
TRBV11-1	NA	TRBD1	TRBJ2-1	TGTGCCAGCAGCCACATACAAGACAGGGGGCGTCAGTATGAGCAGTTCTTC	CASSHIQDRGRQYEQFF
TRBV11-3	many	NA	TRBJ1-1	TGTGCCAGCAGCTTATCCGACACTGAAGCTTTCTTT	CASSLSDTEAFF
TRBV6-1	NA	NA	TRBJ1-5	TGTGCCAGCAGTGAATATCTCGGAGGGGTGGGCAATCAGCCCCAGCATTTT	CASSEYLGGVGNQPQHF
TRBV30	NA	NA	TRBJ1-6	TGTGCCTGCAAACTTACCGGGACCGAGACTTCACCCCTCCACTTT	CACKLTGTETSPLHF
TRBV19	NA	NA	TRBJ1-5	TGTGCCAGTAGTGTAAGTAAGGGTTGGGACACATATCAGCCCCAGCATTTT	CASSVSKGWDTYQPQHF
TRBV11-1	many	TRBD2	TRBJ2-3	TGTGCCAGCAGTTTGACTAGCGGGAGTGGCACAGATACGCAGTATTTT	CASSLTSGSGTDTQYF
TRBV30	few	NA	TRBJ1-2	TGTGCCTGGAGTCTTAGGGATGTCTACACCTTC	CAWSLRDVYTF
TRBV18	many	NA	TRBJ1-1	TGTGCCAGCTCATGGACAGATGCAGGGAACACTGAAGCTTTCTTT	CASSWTDAGNTEAFF
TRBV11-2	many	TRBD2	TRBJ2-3	TGTGCCAGCAGCTTAGGCCGGGGAGGGGGCACAGATACGCAGTATTTT	CASSLGRGGGTDTQYF
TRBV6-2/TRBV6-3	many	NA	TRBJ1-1	TGTGCCAGCAGTTACTCTCAGGGGATCACTGAAGCTTTCTTT	CASSYSQGITEAFF